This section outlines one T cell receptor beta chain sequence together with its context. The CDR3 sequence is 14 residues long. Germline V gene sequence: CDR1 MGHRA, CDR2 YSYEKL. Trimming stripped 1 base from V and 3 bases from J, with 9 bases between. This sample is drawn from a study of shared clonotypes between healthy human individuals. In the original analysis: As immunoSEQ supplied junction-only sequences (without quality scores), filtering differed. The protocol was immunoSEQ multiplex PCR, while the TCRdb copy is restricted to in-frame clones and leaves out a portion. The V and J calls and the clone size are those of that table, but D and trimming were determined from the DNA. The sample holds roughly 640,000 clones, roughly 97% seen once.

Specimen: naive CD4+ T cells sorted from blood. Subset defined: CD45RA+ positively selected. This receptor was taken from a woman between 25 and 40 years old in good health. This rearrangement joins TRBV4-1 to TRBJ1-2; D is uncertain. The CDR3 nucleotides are TGCGCCAGCAGCCAAGCCCGAGGAGACTATGGCTACACCTTC. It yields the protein CASSQARGDYGYTF.